What follows are 25 T cell receptor beta chains derived from one specimen sequenced in a study of cytomegalovirus exposure and HLA in healthy donors. Repertoires were generated with immunoSEQ multiplex PCR, while TCRdb's copy carries only in-frame clones and drops some. Among fewer than 200,000 clones listed, just under 90% were seen once. Sequences were obtained from PBMCs. The receptors derive from a woman aged 30 to 39 in good health and CMV-seronegative.

This sequence joins TRBV5-6 and TRBJ2-7; D may be TRBD2 (6 bases). In germline, CDR1 is SGHDT, CDR2 YYEEEE. With 0 bases removed from V and 3 bases from J, the gap between germline ends came to 13 bases. CDR3 length: 15 amino acids. CDR3 nucleotides: TGTGCCAGCAGCTTGGGTGCGGGACCCCGCTACGAGCAGTACTTC. Translated, it gives CASSLGAGPRYEQYF. Variable domain in full (rest from reference TRBV5-6 and TRBJ2-7): DAGVTQSPTHLIKTRGQQVTLRCSPKSGHDTVSWYQQALGQGPQFIFQYYEEEERQRGNFPDRFSGHQFPNYSSELNVNALLLGDSALYLCASSLGAGPRYEQYFGPGTRLTVT.

This chain connects TRBV6-1 to TRBJ2-7; perhaps TRBD1 as D (7 bases). Deletions cut 8 bases from V and 0 bases from J, with 11 bases between. Looked up from germline, CDR1 is MNHNS and CDR2 is SASEGT. This CDR3 has 13 residues. The CDR3 spells CASGGTDSYEQYF. The CDR3 coding sequence is TGTGCCAGCGGGGGGACAGACTCCTACGAGCAGTACTTC.

This clone has a single count. This chain uses TRBV18 with TRBJ1-3; D is unclear. CDR3 size: 16 residues. Trimming stripped 1 base from V and 0 bases from J, with 10 bases between. The germline V gene encodes CDR1 KGHSH and CDR2 LQKENI. In DNA form, the CDR3 reads TGTGCCAGCTCACCACTGAACGGGGACTCTGGAAACACCATATATTTT. It codes for CASSPLNGDSGNTIYF. Filled out from reference TRBV18 and TRBJ1-3, the complete variable domain reads NAGVMQNPRHLVRRRGQEARLRCSPMKGHSHVYWYRQLPEEGLKFMVYLQKENIIDESGMPKERFSAEFPKEGPSILRIQQVVRGDSAAYFCASSPLNGDSGNTIYFGEGSWLTVV.

The V gene is TRBV2, the J gene TRBJ2-2, with D unresolved. Germline CDR1 and CDR2: SNHLY and FYNNEI. This CDR3 spans 11 amino acids. Deletions cut 5 bases from V and 6 bases from J, with 4 bases between. The CDR3 DNA reads as TGTGCCAGCAGTAACTCCGGGGAGCTGTTTTTT. Protein: CASSNSGELFF.

The table lists this clone with a count of one. The chain joins TRBV7-8 to TRBJ1-5; no clear D gene. Trimming removed 5 bases from V and 0 bases from J, with 11 bases in between. Germline V gene sequence: CDR1 SGHVS, CDR2 FQNEAQ. This CDR3 region has 15 residues. CDR3 sequence reads: CASSQLWSSNQPQHF. CDR3 nucleotide sequence: TGTGCCAGCAGCCAACTGTGGTCTAGCAATCAGCCCCAGCATTTT.

As DNA, the CDR3 is TGCGCCAGCAGAGTGACAGGGGGATCCTACGAGCAGTACTTC. As protein: CASRVTGGSYEQYF. The chain carries TRBV5-1 and TRBJ2-7; 9 bases match TRBD1. The CDR3 extends over 14 amino acids. J gave up 1 base and V 5 bases, and 4 bases lay outside the gene matches. The germline gives CDR1 SGHRS, CDR2 YFSETQ.

The V call is TRBV7-9, the J call TRBJ2-1, with D possibly matching TRBD1 (6 bases). Germline-derived CDR1 and CDR2 are SEHNR and FQNEAQ (reference sequence). The CDR3 length is 15 residues. V was cut by 1 base and J by 6 bases, with 13 bases left in between. The CDR3 DNA reads TGTGCCAGCAGCTTAGGGACAGACGGGGTCAATGAGCAGTTCTTC. This sequence encodes CASSLGTDGVNEQFF.

J is TRBJ1-6 and V is TRBV15; 7 bases are shared with TRBD1. V lost 0 bases to trimming and J lost 9 bases; unmatched junction nucleotides: 5. In germline, CDR1 is LNHNV, CDR2 YYDKDF (reference sequence). The CDR3 has 15 residues. The CDR3 DNA reads as TGTGCCACCAGCAGAGATCCAGGGGGGACTTCACCCCTCCACTTT. It encodes CATSRDPGGTSPLHF.

As DNA, the CDR3 is TGTGCCAGCAGTTACTCGGGGCACCAGTATTTT. Its protein product is CASSYSGHQYF. The chain uses TRBV6-5 and TRBJ2-3, with a tentative D call TRBD1 (5 bases). The CDR3 sequence is 11 residues long. The V end lost 0 bases, the J end lost 12 bases, and 7 bases lay between the germline ends. CDR1 and CDR2 from the germline V gene are MNHEY and SVGAGI.

The chain has TRBV13 and TRBJ2-3; TRBD2 aligns across 12 bases. J lost 14 bases, V lost 4 bases, and 13 bases had no gene match. CDR1 and CDR2 from the germline V gene are PRHDT and FYEKMQ (reference sequence). The CDR3 has 15 amino acids. The CDR3 protein is CASSSRTSGEDPGYF. CDR3 bases: TGTGCCAGCAGCTCGAGGACTAGCGGGGAAGACCCGGGGTATTTT.

The chain is built from TRBV6-1 and TRBJ1-1; D is unclear. The germline V gene encodes CDR1 MNHNS and CDR2 SASEGT. V was pared by 0 bases and J by 11 bases, with 10 bases between. The CDR3 is 12 residues long. CDR3 nucleotide sequence: TGTGCCAGCAGTGAAGCCCGTTTCGGGGCTTTCTTT. This encodes CASSEARFGAFF.

The chain joins TRBV30 to TRBJ2-6, with D possibly being TRBD2 (5 bases). Trimming pared 2 bases from V and 0 bases from J, leaving 5 bases between. This CDR3 contains 14 residues. Germline V gene data show CDR1 as GTSNPN and CDR2 as SVGIG (reference sequence). As DNA, the CDR3 is TGTGCCTGGAGTCGGGGCTCTGGGGCCAACGTCCTGACTTTC. Its translation: CAWSRGSGANVLTF.

The chain recombines TRBV6-1 with TRBJ2-2; no reliable D call. V was pared by 7 bases and J by 6 bases, with 15 bases between. The CDR3 spans 14 residues. Germline lookup yields CDR1 MNHNS and CDR2 SASEGT. The CDR3 loop is CASNPWSSSGELFF. The CDR3 DNA sequence: TGTGCCAGCAACCCCTGGAGTTCGTCCGGGGAGCTGTTTTTT.

This clone occurred a few times. CDR3 protein: CASSRTVNYGYTF. The CDR3 nucleotides are TGTGCCAGCAGTCGCACAGTAAACTATGGCTACACCTTC. This chain links TRBV6-5 with TRBJ1-2; D ambiguous. The germline V and J ends were trimmed by 5 bases and 2 bases, with 9 bases remaining between them. The CDR3 is 13 amino acids. Germline values: CDR1 MNHEY, CDR2 SVGAGI.

The chain combines TRBV5-1 with TRBJ2-7; 7 nucleotides line up with TRBD1. The CDR3 is made up of 15 amino acids. Germline V gene lookup returns CDR1 SGHRS and CDR2 YFSETQ. Unmatched junction bases numbered 6, after V lost 2 bases and J lost 1 base. This CDR3 reads CASSFGTDLSYEQYF. Written as DNA, the CDR3 is TGCGCCAGCAGCTTTGGGACAGACCTATCCTACGAGCAGTACTTC.

The genes are TRBV15 and TRBJ2-1; TRBD2 matches at 9 bases. CDR3 length: 14 amino acids. In germline, CDR1 is LNHNV, CDR2 YYDKDF (reference sequence). The junction had 7 bases not matched to a gene; V was cut back by 0 bases and J by 13 bases. CDR3 sequence: CATSRDLSGGNQFF. Here the CDR3 DNA reads TGTGCCACCAGCAGAGATCTTAGCGGGGGTAATCAGTTCTTC. Supplemented by reference TRBV15 and TRBJ2-1, the full variable domain reads DAMVIQNPRYQVTQFGKPVTLSCSQTLNHNVMYWYQQKSSQAPKLLFHYYDKDFNNEADTPDNFQSRRPNTSFCFLDIRSPGLGDTAMYLCATSRDLSGGNQFFGPGTRLTVL.

The chain is built from TRBV5-1 and TRBJ2-3; TRBD2 matches 7 bases. Trimming took 3 bases from V and 4 from J; bases not matched to a gene: 8. The CDR3 runs 15 residues. The germline V gene has CDR1 SGHRS and CDR2 YFSETQ. CDR3 region: CASSSPGGPPDTQYF. The CDR3 DNA is TGCGCCAGCAGCTCCCCGGGGGGTCCCCCAGATACGCAGTATTTT.

The rearrangement joins TRBV7-9 to TRBJ2-7, with 7 bases identical to TRBD2. The CDR3 sequence is 15 residues long. Germline trimming cut 5 bases from V and 4 bases from J; bases unmatched to any gene: 11. The germline CDR1 and CDR2 sequences are SEHNR and FQNEAQ (reference sequence). The CDR3 sequence: CASSPMAGEYYEQYF. The DNA for the CDR3 is TGTGCCAGCAGCCCAATGGCGGGGGAATATTACGAGCAGTACTTC.

In its sample, this clone was seen once. One end of the junction fails to match germline, which may point to a read error. The chain has TRBV7-9 and TRBJ2-7; tentative D call: TRBD1 (5 bases). The length of the CDR3 is 14 residues. Germline CDR1 SEHNR, CDR2 FQNEAQ (reference sequence). This CDR3 reads CASSLAGGERQQNF. In DNA form, the CDR3 reads TGTGCCAGCAGCTTAGCTGGCGGTGAAAGACAGCAAAACTTC.

This clone was counted between two and nine times. The CDR3: CARQQETQYF. DNA of the CDR3: TGTGCCAGACAACAAGAGACCCAGTACTTC. V gene TRBV6-9 combines with J gene TRBJ2-5; D unresolved. In germline, CDR1 is MNHGY, CDR2 SVAAGI. V was trimmed by 9 bases and J by 2 bases, leaving 4 bases between them. The CDR3 spans 10 residues.

V and J are TRBV4-2 and TRBJ2-2; tentatively, D is TRBD2 (6 bases). The length of the CDR3 is 15 residues. Trimming cost V 6 bases and J 2 bases, with 13 bases left between them. The germline CDR1 and CDR2 sequences are LGHNA and YNFKEQ. The CDR3 is CASSYRGTNTGELFF. In nucleotides, the CDR3 is TGTGCCAGCAGTTACCGGGGGACCAACACCGGGGAGCTGTTTTTT.

The chain recombines TRBV6-6 with TRBJ2-5; 7 nucleotides agree with TRBD1. J was trimmed by 4 bases and V by 2 bases; bases with no gene match: 7. The CDR3 has 15 amino acids. Germline V gene data show CDR1 as MNHNY and CDR2 as SVGAGI (reference sequence). The CDR3 here is CASSYGTVRGETQYF. The DNA of the CDR3 is TGTGCCAGCAGTTACGGGACAGTCAGGGGAGAGACCCAGTACTTC.

The chain links TRBV6-1 to TRBJ1-2; 7 bases match TRBD1. This CDR3 is 14 amino acids long. The J segment lost 1 base and the V segment lost 5 bases, leaving 4 bases of the junction unmatched. The germline V gene has CDR1 MNHNS and CDR2 SASEGT. The CDR3 coding sequence is TGTGCCAGCAGTCCAGGGGGAAGTAACTATGGCTACACCTTC. Translation gives CASSPGGSNYGYTF.

The V and J genes are TRBV7-2 and TRBJ1-3; D uncertain. The CDR3 runs to 17 residues. V was cut by 2 bases and J by 2 bases, with 16 bases left in between. CDR1 is SGHTA and CDR2 is FQGNSA in the germline V gene. The CDR3 region is CASSLNWPASTGNTIYF. The CDR3 DNA reads TGTGCCAGCAGCTTAAATTGGCCGGCTAGTACTGGAAACACCATATATTTT.

The rearrangement links TRBV9 to TRBJ2-5, with 10 bases fitting TRBD2. This CDR3 has 15 residues. J was trimmed by 5 bases and V by 0 bases; bases with no gene match: 4. In germline, CDR1 is SGDLS, CDR2 YYNGEE. The chain's CDR3 is CASSVAAGGVETQYF. CDR3 DNA sequence: TGTGCCAGCAGCGTAGCAGCGGGGGGGGTGGAGACCCAGTACTTC.